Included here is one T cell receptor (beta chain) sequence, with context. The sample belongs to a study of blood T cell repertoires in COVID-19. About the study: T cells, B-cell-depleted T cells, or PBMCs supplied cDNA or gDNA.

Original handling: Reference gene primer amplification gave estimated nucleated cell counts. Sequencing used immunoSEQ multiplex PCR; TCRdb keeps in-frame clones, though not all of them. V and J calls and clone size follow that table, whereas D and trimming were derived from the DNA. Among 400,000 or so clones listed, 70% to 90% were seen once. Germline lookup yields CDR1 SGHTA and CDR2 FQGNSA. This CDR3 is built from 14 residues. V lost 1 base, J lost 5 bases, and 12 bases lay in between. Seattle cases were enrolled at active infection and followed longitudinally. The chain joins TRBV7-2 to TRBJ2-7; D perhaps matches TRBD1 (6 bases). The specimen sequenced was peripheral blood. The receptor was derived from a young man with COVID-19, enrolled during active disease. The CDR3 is CASSLDRVGHEQYF. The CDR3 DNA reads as TGTGCCAGCAGCTTAGACAGGGTCGGCCACGAGCAGTACTTC.